This T cell receptor beta chain was found in a study of T cells after yellow fever vaccination. Across the study: In the case of low-cell-number fractions, SMART-Seq v4 Ultra Low Input was used for preparation. The study's findings and limits: Shared CD4/CD8 clonotypes were a small share, likely from convergent recombination. Though weaker, the secondary response peaked faster, on day 5 versus 15. Bulk-population clonotypes that are abundant could appear as contaminants in FACS-sorted repertoires.

TCRdb passed the 5' RACE reads through MiXCR, listing each CDR3 protein once. The sample consists of approximately 260,000 distinct CDR3 sequences, about 5.2% of them appearing once. There are 13 residues in the CDR3. Germline V gives CDR1 MDHEN, CDR2 SYDVKM. Trimming took off 10 bases at V and 0 bases at J, with 10 bases between the two ends. Regarding this clonotype: What it binds is unknown.

The gene calls are TRBV28 and TRBJ2-1, with D uncertain. The material sequenced was CD4+ T cells sorted from PBMCs, taken on the day of the yellow fever booster vaccination. The receptor's source is a man between 18 and 29 years old who received the YFV17D yellow fever vaccine. The CDR3 DNA reads TGTGCCAACTACAGCAACTCCTACAATGAGCAGTTCTTC. Its translation is CANYSNSYNEQFF. Combining the CDR3 with reference TRBV28 and TRBJ2-1 gives the whole variable domain DVKVTQSSRYLVKRTGEKVFLECVQDMDHENMFWYRQDPGLGLRLIYFSYDVKMKEKGDIPEGYSVSREKKERFSLILESASTNQTSMYLCANYSNSYNEQFFGPGTRLTVL.